The 2 T cell receptor beta chains in this list originate from one sample, sequenced in a study of T cell repertoires in cytomegalovirus infection. MiXCR, applied by TCRdb to the reads, yields one record per CDR3 protein. In the table there are 350,000 to 500,000 distinct CDR3 sequences, about 33% of which are singletons. The sequencing sample was made of PBMCs. All receptors come from a human donor in good health (CMV status not recorded). Some clones in this sample may be carry-over from other donors' samples.

This clonotype has a handful of counts. The chain combines TRBV4-1 with TRBJ1-6; D uncertain. The CDR3 loop spans 17 amino acids. Trimming took off 1 base at V and 0 bases at J, with 10 bases between the two ends. From germline, CDR1 is MGHRA and CDR2 YSYEKL. The CDR3 DNA sequence: TGCGCCAGCAGCCAAGTGGGCGGAAGCTCCTATAATTCACCCCTCCACTTT. Protein: CASSQVGGSSYNSPLHF.

In this sample, this clonotype turned up a few times. The chain combines TRBV4-1 with TRBJ2-7; unclear D gene. This CDR3 region has 13 residues. Trimming stripped 3 bases from V and 1 base from J, with 7 bases between. The germline V gene encodes CDR1 MGHRA and CDR2 YSYEKL. CDR3 DNA: TGCGCCAGCAGCCACCCGAGGTCCTACGAGCAGTACTTC. It specifies CASSHPRSYEQYF.